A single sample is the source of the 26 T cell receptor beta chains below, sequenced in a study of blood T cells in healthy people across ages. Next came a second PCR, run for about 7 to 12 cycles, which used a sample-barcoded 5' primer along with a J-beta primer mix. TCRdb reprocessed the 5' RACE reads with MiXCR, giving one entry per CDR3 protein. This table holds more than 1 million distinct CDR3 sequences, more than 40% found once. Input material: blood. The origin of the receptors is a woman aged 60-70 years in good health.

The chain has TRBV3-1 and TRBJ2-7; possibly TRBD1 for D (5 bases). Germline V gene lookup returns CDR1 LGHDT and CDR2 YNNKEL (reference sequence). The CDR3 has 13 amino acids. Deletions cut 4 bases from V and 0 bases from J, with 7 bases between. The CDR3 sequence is CASSRQPSYEQYF. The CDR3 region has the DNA TGTGCCAGCAGCCGACAGCCCTCCTACGAGCAGTACTTC.

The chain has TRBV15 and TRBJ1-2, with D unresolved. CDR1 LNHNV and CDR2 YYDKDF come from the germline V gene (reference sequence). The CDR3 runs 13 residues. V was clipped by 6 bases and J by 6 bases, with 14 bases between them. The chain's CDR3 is CATRDGSADGYTF. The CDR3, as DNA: TGTGCCACCAGGGATGGAAGCGCCGATGGCTACACCTTC. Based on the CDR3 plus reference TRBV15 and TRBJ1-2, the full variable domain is DAMVIQNPRYQVTQFGKPVTLSCSQTLNHNVMYWYQQKSSQAPKLLFHYYDKDFNNEADTPDNFQSRRPNTSFCFLDIRSPGLGDTAMYLCATRDGSADGYTFGSGTRLTVV.

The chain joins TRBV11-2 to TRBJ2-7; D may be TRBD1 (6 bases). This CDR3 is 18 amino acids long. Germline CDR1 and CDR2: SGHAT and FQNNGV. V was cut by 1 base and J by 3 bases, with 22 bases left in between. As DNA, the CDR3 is TGTGCCAGCAGCTTAGTGCTTAACAGGGACGTCAGCTACTACGAGCAGTACTTC. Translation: CASSLVLNRDVSYYEQYF.

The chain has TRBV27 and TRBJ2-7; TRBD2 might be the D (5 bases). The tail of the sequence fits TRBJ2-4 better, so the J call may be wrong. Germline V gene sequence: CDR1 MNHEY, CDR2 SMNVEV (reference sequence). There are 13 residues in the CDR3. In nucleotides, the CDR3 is TGTGCCAGCAAGGGAGTGGGTTTCAACATTCAGTACTTC. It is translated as CASKGVGFNIQYF.

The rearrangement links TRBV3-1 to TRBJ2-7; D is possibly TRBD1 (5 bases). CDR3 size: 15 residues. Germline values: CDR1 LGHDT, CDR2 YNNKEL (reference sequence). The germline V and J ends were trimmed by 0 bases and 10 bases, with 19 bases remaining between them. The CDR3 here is CASSQEGLILLAQYF. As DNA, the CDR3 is TGTGCCAGCAGCCAAGAGGGGCTAATCTTGTTGGCCCAGTACTTC.

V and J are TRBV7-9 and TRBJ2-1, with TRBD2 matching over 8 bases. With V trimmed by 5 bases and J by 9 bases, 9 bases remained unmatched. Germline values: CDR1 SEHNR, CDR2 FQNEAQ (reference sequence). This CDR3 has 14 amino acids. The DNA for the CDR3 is TGTGCCAGCAGCCTACTAGCGGCCCTGACTGAGCAGTTCTTC. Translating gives CASSLLAALTEQFF.

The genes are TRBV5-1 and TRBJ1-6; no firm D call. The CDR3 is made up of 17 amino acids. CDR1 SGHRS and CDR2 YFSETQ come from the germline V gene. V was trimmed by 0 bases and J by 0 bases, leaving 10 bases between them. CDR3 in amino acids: CASSLVGVSSYNSPLHF. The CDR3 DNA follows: TGCGCCAGCAGCTTGGTTGGGGTTAGCTCCTATAATTCACCCCTCCACTTT.

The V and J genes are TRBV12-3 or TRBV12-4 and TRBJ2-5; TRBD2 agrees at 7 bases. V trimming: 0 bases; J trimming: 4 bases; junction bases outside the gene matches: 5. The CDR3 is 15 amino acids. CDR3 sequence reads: CASSLAAGLGETQYF. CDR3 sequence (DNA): TGTGCCAGCAGTTTAGCAGCGGGACTTGGAGAGACCCAGTACTTC.

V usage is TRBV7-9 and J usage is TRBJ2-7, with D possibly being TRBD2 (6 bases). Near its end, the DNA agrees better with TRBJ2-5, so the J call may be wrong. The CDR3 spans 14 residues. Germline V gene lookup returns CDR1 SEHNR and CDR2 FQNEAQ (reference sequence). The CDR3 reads CASSQILGGETQYF. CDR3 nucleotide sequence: TGTGCCAGCAGCCAGATACTGGGGGGAGAGACCCAGTACTTC.

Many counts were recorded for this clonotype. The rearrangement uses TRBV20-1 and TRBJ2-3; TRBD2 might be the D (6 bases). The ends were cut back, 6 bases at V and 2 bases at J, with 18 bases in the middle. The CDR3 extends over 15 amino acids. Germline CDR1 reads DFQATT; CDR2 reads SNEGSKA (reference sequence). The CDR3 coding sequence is TGCAGTGCCCATACCCTCGGGAGATACACAGATACGCAGTATTTT. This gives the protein CSAHTLGRYTDTQYF.

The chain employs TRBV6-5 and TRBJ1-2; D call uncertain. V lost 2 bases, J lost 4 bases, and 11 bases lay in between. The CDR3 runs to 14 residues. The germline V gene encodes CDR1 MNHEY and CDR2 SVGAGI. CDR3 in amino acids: CASSYGIGRYGYTF. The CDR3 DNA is TGTGCCAGCAGTTACGGCATAGGTCGCTATGGCTACACCTTC.

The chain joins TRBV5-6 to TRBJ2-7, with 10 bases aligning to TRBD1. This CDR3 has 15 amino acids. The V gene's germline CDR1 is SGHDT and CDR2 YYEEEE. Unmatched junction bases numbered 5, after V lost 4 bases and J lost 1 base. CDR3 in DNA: TGTGCCAGCAGCCGGGGGACAGGGGTTTCCTACGAGCAGTACTTC. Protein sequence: CASSRGTGVSYEQYF.

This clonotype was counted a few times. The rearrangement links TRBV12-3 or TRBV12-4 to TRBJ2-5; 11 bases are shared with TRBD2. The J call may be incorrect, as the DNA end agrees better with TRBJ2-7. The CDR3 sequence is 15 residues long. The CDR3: CASSATSGSFNEQYF. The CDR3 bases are TGTGCCAGCAGTGCAACTAGCGGGAGTTTTAACGAGCAGTACTTC.

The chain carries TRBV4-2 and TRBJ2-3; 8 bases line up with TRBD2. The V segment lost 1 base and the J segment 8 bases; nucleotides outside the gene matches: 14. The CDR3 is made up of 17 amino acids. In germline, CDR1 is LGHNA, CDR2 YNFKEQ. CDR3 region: CASSQARAGGAGSTQYF. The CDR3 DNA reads TGTGCCAGCAGCCAAGCGAGGGCGGGAGGCGCCGGCAGTACGCAGTATTTT.

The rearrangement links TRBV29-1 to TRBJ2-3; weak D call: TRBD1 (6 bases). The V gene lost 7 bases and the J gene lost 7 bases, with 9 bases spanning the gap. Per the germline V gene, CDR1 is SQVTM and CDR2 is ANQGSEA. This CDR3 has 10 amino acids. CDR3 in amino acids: CSGQGYTQYF. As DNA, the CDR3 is TGCAGCGGTCAGGGGTATACGCAGTATTTT.

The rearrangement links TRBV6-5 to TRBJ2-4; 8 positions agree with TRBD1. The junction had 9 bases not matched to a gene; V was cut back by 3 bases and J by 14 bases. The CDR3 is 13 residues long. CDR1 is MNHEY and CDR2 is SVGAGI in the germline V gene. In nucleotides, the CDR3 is TGTGCCAGCAGTTATACTGGACAGGGCGGGGAGTACTTC. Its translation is CASSYTGQGGEYF.

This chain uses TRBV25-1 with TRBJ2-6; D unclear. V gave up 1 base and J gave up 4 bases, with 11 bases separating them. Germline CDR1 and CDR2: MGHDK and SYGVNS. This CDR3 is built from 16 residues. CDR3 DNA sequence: TGTGCCAGCAGTGAATTCGGCTCAGGCGGGGCCAACGTCCTGACTTTC. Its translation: CASSEFGSGGANVLTF.

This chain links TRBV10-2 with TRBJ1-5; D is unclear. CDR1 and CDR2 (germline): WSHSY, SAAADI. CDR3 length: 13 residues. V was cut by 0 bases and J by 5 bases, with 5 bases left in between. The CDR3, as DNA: TGCGCCAGCAGTGAGTCATTTGATCAGCCCCAGCATTTT. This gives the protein CASSESFDQPQHF.

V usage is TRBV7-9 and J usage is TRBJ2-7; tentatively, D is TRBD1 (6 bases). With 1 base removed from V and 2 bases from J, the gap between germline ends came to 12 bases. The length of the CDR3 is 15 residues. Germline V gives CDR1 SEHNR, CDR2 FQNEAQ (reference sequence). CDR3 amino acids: CASSLVRQGTYEQYF. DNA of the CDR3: TGTGCCAGCAGCTTAGTACGTCAGGGGACCTACGAGCAGTACTTC.

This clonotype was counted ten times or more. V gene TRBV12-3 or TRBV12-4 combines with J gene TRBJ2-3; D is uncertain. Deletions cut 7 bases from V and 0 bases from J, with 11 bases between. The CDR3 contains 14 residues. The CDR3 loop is CASNLISSTDTQYF. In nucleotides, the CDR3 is TGTGCCAGCAACCTTATATCGAGCACAGATACGCAGTATTTT.

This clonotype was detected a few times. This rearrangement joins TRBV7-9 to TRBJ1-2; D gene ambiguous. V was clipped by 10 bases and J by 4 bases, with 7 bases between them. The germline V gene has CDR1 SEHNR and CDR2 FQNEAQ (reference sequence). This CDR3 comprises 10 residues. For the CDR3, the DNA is TGTGCCACCCACGGCTATGGCTACACCTTC. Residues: CATHGYGYTF.

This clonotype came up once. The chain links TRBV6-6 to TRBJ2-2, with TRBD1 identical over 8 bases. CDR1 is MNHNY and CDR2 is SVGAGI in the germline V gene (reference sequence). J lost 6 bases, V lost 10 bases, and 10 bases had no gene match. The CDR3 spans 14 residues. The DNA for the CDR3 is TGTGCCATCCCCGTGACAGGGGTCGCCGGGGAGCTGTTTTTT. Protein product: CAIPVTGVAGELFF.

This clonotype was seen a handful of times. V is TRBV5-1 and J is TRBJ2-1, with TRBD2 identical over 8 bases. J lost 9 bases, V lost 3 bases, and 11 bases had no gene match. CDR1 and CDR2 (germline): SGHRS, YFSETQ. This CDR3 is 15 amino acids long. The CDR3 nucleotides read TGCGCCAGCAGCTCCCAAGCGGGAGCCTCGGGTGAGCAGTTCTTC. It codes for CASSSQAGASGEQFF.

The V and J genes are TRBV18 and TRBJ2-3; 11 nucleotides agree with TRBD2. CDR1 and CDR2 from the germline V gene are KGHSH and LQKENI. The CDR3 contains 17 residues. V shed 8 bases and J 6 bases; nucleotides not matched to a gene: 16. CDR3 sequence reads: CASTTSGTARDIDTQYF. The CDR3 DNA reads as TGTGCCAGCACGACTAGCGGGACGGCCCGGGATATTGATACGCAGTATTTT.

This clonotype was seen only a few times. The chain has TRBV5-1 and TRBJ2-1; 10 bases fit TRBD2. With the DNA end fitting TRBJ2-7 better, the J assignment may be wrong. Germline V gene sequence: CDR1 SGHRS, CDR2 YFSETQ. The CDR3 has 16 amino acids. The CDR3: CASSPGLANSYNEQYF. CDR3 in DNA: TGCGCCAGCAGCCCGGGACTAGCGAACTCCTACAATGAGCAGTACTTC.

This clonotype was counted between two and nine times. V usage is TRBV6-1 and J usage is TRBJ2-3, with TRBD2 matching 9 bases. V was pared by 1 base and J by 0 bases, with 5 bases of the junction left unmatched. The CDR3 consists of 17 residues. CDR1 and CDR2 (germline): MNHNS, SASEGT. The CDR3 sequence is CASSEDPLAGSTDTQYF. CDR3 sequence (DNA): TGTGCCAGCAGTGAAGACCCTCTAGCGGGAAGCACAGATACGCAGTATTTT.